This TCR beta chain was recorded in a study of shared clonotypes between healthy human individuals. Overall study results and limits: A few donors held approximately 4.5% of naive CD4 clonotypes in common.

At the deep level, the assay was run. Method: immunoSEQ multiplex PCR; TCRdb's copy keeps in-frame clones and lacks some. The profile shows some 2,000,000 clones, roughly 94% of them singletons. The germline gives CDR1 MNHNS, CDR2 SASEGT. This CDR3 comprises 13 residues. V lost 4 bases and J 2 bases, leaving 5 bases between the germline ends. The study separated CD4+ cells into CD45RA+ naive and CD45RA-negative memory subsets. As for this clone: Antigen: not known. Other DNA sequences in this sample translate to the same CDR3.

The sequence derives from a man younger than 30 in good health. Sequencing was carried out using naive CD4+ T cells sorted from blood. Described subset: CD45RA+ positively selected. This chain uses TRBV6-1 with TRBJ2-2; unclear D gene. The CDR3 DNA follows: TGTGCCAGCAGTGGAGTTAACACCGGGGAGCTGTTTTTT. Its translation: CASSGVNTGELFF.